These 11 T cell receptor beta chains share one sample of origin, sequenced in a study of blood T cell repertoires in COVID-19. Clones were read by immunoSEQ multiplex PCR, and TCRdb kept only the in-frame ones, dropping some. This table has over 200,000 clones, more than 80% appearing once. The sequenced sample was peripheral blood. The receptors come from a man younger than 40 with COVID-19, enrolled during active disease.

V is TRBV7-9 and J is TRBJ1-5; D is undetermined. Per germline, CDR1 SEHNR and CDR2 FQNEAQ (reference sequence). This CDR3 comprises 13 residues. V dropped 5 bases and J dropped 4 bases, with 9 bases sitting between them. The CDR3: CASSLTGNQPQHF. CDR3 DNA: TGTGCCAGCAGCCTCACCGGGAATCAGCCCCAGCATTTT.

This clone was picked up one time. This chain joins TRBV28 and TRBJ1-2, with D perhaps TRBD1 (5 bases). CDR3 length: 14 amino acids. Germline assignment: CDR1 MDHEN and CDR2 SYDVKM. V was cut by 6 bases and J by 2 bases, with 13 bases left in between. CDR3 DNA sequence: TGTGCCAGCAGCACTCACAGGAGCAACTATGGCTACACCTTC. This codes for CASSTHRSNYGYTF.

This clone was counted a single time. The chain links TRBV5-3 to TRBJ1-1, with a weak D call TRBD1 (6 bases). TRBV5-3 belongs to the ORF category, with a function that is uncertain. The CDR3 is 18 residues long. Between the trimmed V and J ends, which lost 6 bases and 1 base, there was a span of 25 bases. CDR3 nucleotides: TGTGCCAGAAACCTTATCAATAAACGGGGACACCGGAACACTGAAGCTTTCTTT. This gives the protein CARNLINKRGHRNTEAFF.

This chain uses TRBV29-1 with TRBJ1-1, with D possibly matching TRBD1 (5 bases). CDR3 length equals 12 residues. Trimming took off 6 bases at V and 1 base at J, with 9 bases between the two ends. Germline V gives CDR1 SQVTM, CDR2 ANQGSEA. The DNA of the CDR3 is TGCAGCGTACAGGTCGGGAACACTGAAGCTTTCTTT. It yields the protein CSVQVGNTEAFF.

The chain links TRBV29-1 to TRBJ2-5; 8 nucleotides match TRBD2. The ends lost 3 bases at V and 5 bases at J; junction bases unmatched: 2. The CDR3 has 12 amino acids. Germline-derived CDR1 and CDR2 are SQVTM and ANQGSEA. The CDR3 spells CSVEASGETQYF. CDR3 coding DNA: TGCAGCGTTGAGGCTAGCGGGGAGACCCAGTACTTC.

This chain uses TRBV19 with TRBJ2-4; a possible D gene is TRBD1 (6 bases). The CDR3 is 13 residues long. V was cut by 2 bases and J by 7 bases, with 9 bases left in between. The germline V gene encodes CDR1 LNHDA and CDR2 SQIVND (reference sequence). CDR3 amino acids: CASSITGQNIQYF. The CDR3 coding sequence is TGTGCCAGTAGTATAACAGGGCAGAACATTCAGTACTTC.

The chain combines TRBV5-4 with TRBJ1-4; a weak D match, TRBD1 (5 bases). Germline-derived CDR1 and CDR2 are SGHNT and YYREEE (reference sequence). The CDR3 length is 17 residues. Deletions cut 0 bases from V and 8 bases from J, with 20 bases between. The CDR3 here is CASSLAPRDTVGEKLFF. The CDR3 DNA reads as TGTGCCAGCAGCTTGGCCCCCAGGGATACCGTGGGGGAAAAACTGTTTTTT. The variable domain in full, completed from reference TRBV5-4 and TRBJ1-4, reads ETGVTQSPTHLIKTRGQQVTLRCSSQSGHNTVSWYQQALGQGPQFIFQYYREEENGRGNFPPRFSGLQFPNYSSELNVNALELDDSALYLCASSLAPRDTVGEKLFFGSGTQLSVL.

This clone was detected only a few times. The chain carries TRBV9 and TRBJ1-4; D is ambiguous. V lost 0 bases, J lost 0 bases, and 9 bases lay in between. The V gene's germline CDR1 is SGDLS and CDR2 YYNGEE. The CDR3 has 16 residues. CDR3 sequence: CASSVGYMATNEKLFF. The CDR3 nucleotides are TGTGCCAGCAGCGTAGGCTATATGGCAACTAATGAAAAACTGTTTTTT.

This chain links TRBV3-1 (or the pseudogene TRBV3-2) with TRBJ1-3; 11 bases are a match to TRBD1. The CDR3 length is 15 residues. V lost 3 bases to trimming and J lost 8 bases; unmatched junction nucleotides: 6. Germline lookup yields CDR1 LGHDT and CDR2 YNNKEL (reference sequence). The CDR3 sequence is CASSHSGTGGDTIYF. CDR3 sequence (DNA): TGTGCCAGCAGCCATTCAGGGACAGGGGGTGACACCATATATTTT.

The chain uses TRBV5-6 and TRBJ1-2; 10 positions agree with TRBD1. The CDR3 length is 15 residues. Looked up from germline, CDR1 is SGHDT and CDR2 is YYEEEE. Trimming took 0 bases from V and 8 from J; bases not matched to a gene: 7. The CDR3 region has the DNA TGTGCCAGCAGCTTGGTCTCCGGGACAGGGGTAGGCTACACCTTC. This sequence encodes CASSLVSGTGVGYTF. Looking up the rest from reference TRBV5-6 and TRBJ1-2 gives the full variable domain: DAGVTQSPTHLIKTRGQQVTLRCSPKSGHDTVSWYQQALGQGPQFIFQYYEEEERQRGNFPDRFSGHQFPNYSSELNVNALLLGDSALYLCASSLVSGTGVGYTFGSGTRLTVV.

The rearrangement joins TRBV5-1 to TRBJ1-5; D may be TRBD1 (5 bases). V was pared by 0 bases and J by 4 bases, with 11 bases between. Looked up from germline, CDR1 is SGHRS and CDR2 is YFSETQ. The CDR3 loop spans 15 amino acids. CDR3: CASSLGTNLNQPQHF. CDR3 sequence (DNA): TGCGCCAGCAGCTTGGGGACAAACCTTAATCAGCCCCAGCATTTT.